This T cell receptor (beta chain) was sequenced during a study of T-cell memory formation after mild COVID-19. Turning to the study itself: TCR clusters were mostly confined to one donor each.

After removal of 5 bases from V and 1 base from J, the junction contained 16 bases not matched to a gene. Germline values: CDR1 SNHLY, CDR2 FYNNEI. The length of the CDR3 is 20 residues. One entry per CDR3 protein results from TCRdb running MiXCR on the 5' RACE reads. The sample records around 220,000 distinct CDR3 sequences, approximately 16% being singletons. The sequenced sample was PBMCs or a T cell subset sorted from them (not recorded which). The chain uses TRBV2 and TRBJ2-6; TRBD1 agrees at 8 bases. This receptor was identified in a man younger than 35 who had mild COVID-19 (a few samples of this study predate the infection). Cell type and time point are not known. The CDR3 coding sequence is TGTGCCAGCAGTCCCGGAGTTGCAGGGGGCGTCAGATCTGGGGCCAACGTCCTGACTTTC. The encoded protein is CASSPGVAGGVRSGANVLTF.